This TCR beta chain was recovered during a study of graft-versus-host responses after intestinal transplantation. Study as a whole: Isolated intestinal, liver-intestinal, or multivisceral transplants were what recipients had.

Clones were sequenced by immunoSEQ multiplex PCR, and TCRdb holds only the in-frame ones, with some missing. The profile shows more than 55,000 clones, 70% to 90% of them singletons. Germline values: CDR1 MGHRA, CDR2 YSYEKL. This CDR3 contains 18 residues. The V gene lost 0 bases and the J gene lost 0 bases, with 14 bases spanning the gap. This clone showed up just once. The source was PBMCs, collected 26 days after transplant. The source is a human patient who received an intestinal transplant, so some T cells may come from the graft donor. V is TRBV4-1 and J is TRBJ1-4; D is unresolved. The CDR3 DNA is TGCGCCAGCAGCCAAGATTGGAGAACGGAGGCAACTAATGAAAAACTGTTTTTT. It translates to CASSQDWRTEATNEKLFF.